This is a list of T cell receptor beta chains from one sample in a study of cytomegalovirus exposure and HLA in healthy donors. Here immunoSEQ multiplex PCR was the method, and the copy in TCRdb shows in-frame clones only, minus some. The sample holds about 150,000 clones, over 60% seen once. Sequencing input: PBMCs. These receptors all stem from a man younger than 45 in good health and CMV-seronegative. Each CDR3 is given without its conserved first and last residue. Each record gives: D gene, V gene, CDR3 protein. The D gene is left open where the match is weak.

d_gene: .
v_gene: TRBV20-1
CDR3aa: SLTGTDTQY

d_gene: .
v_gene: TRBV6-1
CDR3aa: ATLSRALVAF

d_gene: TRBD1
v_gene: TRBV6-1
CDR3aa: ASNRQGDNQPQH

d_gene: TRBD1
v_gene: TRBV10-3
CDR3aa: AISRQGPYEQY

d_gene: .
v_gene: TRBV5-8
CDR3aa: ASSSPVGGSSLNEQY

d_gene: .
v_gene: TRBV18
CDR3aa: ASSPPGRSSTDTQY

d_gene: .
v_gene: TRBV6-5
CDR3aa: ASSTGGGSYEQY

d_gene: TRBD1
v_gene: TRBV6-5
CDR3aa: ASSYSGQVDGYT

d_gene: .
v_gene: TRBV13
CDR3aa: ASSMSRLGSSYEQY

d_gene: .
v_gene: TRBV7-9
CDR3aa: ASSLRGQPQH

d_gene: .
v_gene: TRBV4-1
CDR3aa: ASSLPKGDRKETQY

d_gene: TRBD1
v_gene: TRBV7-9
CDR3aa: ASSLVDRDPYEQY

d_gene: .
v_gene: TRBV6-5
CDR3aa: ASSSQGFRETQY

d_gene: TRBD1
v_gene: TRBV5-1
CDR3aa: ASSLSQGQGGDTGELF

d_gene: .
v_gene: TRBV6-6
CDR3aa: ASIGGTDTQY

d_gene: .
v_gene: TRBV15
CDR3aa: ATTKQALGNEQF

d_gene: .
v_gene: TRBV9
CDR3aa: ASSVGGLGGTGELF

d_gene: .
v_gene: TRBV28
CDR3aa: ASTLGSANRVGYT

d_gene: .
v_gene: TRBV6-1
CDR3aa: ASSNLAFYNEQF

d_gene: .
v_gene: TRBV6-6
CDR3aa: ASVTGGSGQPQH

d_gene: .
v_gene: TRBV4-2
CDR3aa: ASSQGGPQETQY

d_gene: TRBD2
v_gene: TRBV2
CDR3aa: ASREGLAGTETQY

d_gene: TRBD1
v_gene: TRBV5-4
CDR3aa: ASSQDRVYGYT

d_gene: .
v_gene: TRBV30
CDR3aa: AWSYRDGELF

d_gene: TRBD1
v_gene: TRBV4-1
CDR3aa: ASSPGTGVLQPQH

d_gene: TRBD2
v_gene: TRBV5-6
CDR3aa: ASSLRLAGGETQY

d_gene: TRBD2
v_gene: TRBV9
CDR3aa: ASSVVGLGADTQY

d_gene: TRBD1
v_gene: TRBV5-1
CDR3aa: ASSPGQGADEQF

d_gene: TRBD2
v_gene: TRBV6-1
CDR3aa: ASRPGLARNEQF

d_gene: TRBD1
v_gene: TRBV5-8
CDR3aa: ASTVLSGTGVETQY